These T cell receptor beta chains were read from a single sample in a study of T cells in Graves' hyperthyroidism and ophthalmopathy. TCRdb fed the multiplex PCR reads into MiXCR, producing one record per CDR3 protein. The table records fewer than 900,000 distinct CDR3 sequences, around a sixth of them present only once. Material: blood. The receptors here all came from a woman aged 50 to 65 with Graves' hyperthyroidism that later progressed to Graves' ophthalmopathy. CDR3s include the opening cysteine and the closing phenylalanine or tryptophan. The D gene is left open where the match is weak. Clone size is shown for a subset of rows, as once, few, many or a class of expanded clone.

v_call	clone_size	j_call	d_call	cdr3_aa	cdr3_nt
TRBV6-5	NA	TRBJ2-2	TRBD2	CASSYLLAGGGELFF	TGTGCCAGCAGTTACCTACTAGCGGGGGGCGGGGAGCTGTTTTTT
TRBV10-3	many	TRBJ2-7	TRBD2	CAISEPGLAGRYEQYF	TGTGCCATCAGTGAACCCGGGCTAGCGGGGAGGTACGAGCAGTACTTC
TRBV6-4	few	TRBJ1-5	NA	CASSDRESAFGQPQHF	TGTGCCAGCAGTGACAGGGAGTCGGCTTTTGGTCAGCCCCAGCATTTT
TRBV11-2	many	TRBJ1-5	TRBD1	CASSLSGQGGQPQHF	TGTGCCAGCAGCTTATCGGGACAGGGAGGTCAGCCCCAGCATTTT
TRBV5-1	few	TRBJ2-1	TRBD2	CASSLLTSGGGTYNEQFF	TGCGCCAGCAGCTTGTTGACTAGCGGGGGGGGGACCTACAATGAGCAGTTCTTC
TRBV9	many	TRBJ1-1	NA	CASSVVPGGNTEAFF	TGTGCCAGCAGCGTAGTCCCTGGTGGGAACACTGAAGCTTTCTTT
TRBV20-1	many	TRBJ2-5	TRBD2	CSARRRGDQETQYF	TGCAGTGCCCGCAGGCGGGGGGATCAAGAGACCCAGTACTTC
TRBV6-2/TRBV6-3	NA	TRBJ1-4	NA	CASSPGITNEKLFF	TGTGCCAGCAGTCCTGGGATAACTAATGAAAAACTGTTTTTT
TRBV2	many	TRBJ1-6	NA	CASSTKGSVEPLHF	TGTGCCAGCAGCACTAAGGGGTCTGTCGAACCCCTCCACTTT
TRBV6-1	many	TRBJ2-3	TRBD2	CASSSRTSGVTDTQYF	TGTGCCAGCAGTTCGAGGACTAGCGGGGTTACAGATACGCAGTATTTT
TRBV10-3	NA	TRBJ1-4	NA	CAISESRRSELFF	TGTGCCATCAGTGAGTCGCGGCGATCGGAACTGTTTTTT
TRBV4-3	NA	TRBJ1-5	TRBD1	CASSQDGDSRQPQHF	TGCGCCAGCAGCCAAGATGGGGACAGTAGGCAGCCCCAGCATTTT
TRBV7-3	many	TRBJ2-5	TRBD1	CASSAQGRETQYF	TGTGCCAGCAGCGCACAGGGGAGAGAGACCCAGTACTTC
TRBV6-1	NA	TRBJ1-5	NA	CASSRDEGRSNQPQHF	TGTGCCAGCAGTCGAGACGAGGGGCGTAGCAATCAGCCCCAGCATTTT
TRBV20-1	many	TRBJ2-3	TRBD2	CSAKVAGGGGDPTDTQYF	TGCAGTGCTAAAGTCGCGGGGGGCGGGGGGGATCCGACAGATACGCAGTATTTT
TRBV29-1	NA	TRBJ2-1	NA	CSVTRRSAEQFF	TGCAGCGTTACCAGAAGATCGGCTGAGCAGTTCTTC
TRBV6-1	many	TRBJ1-1	NA	CASTPYWGPTEAFF	TGTGCCAGCACCCCCTATTGGGGGCCCACTGAAGCTTTCTTT
TRBV20-1	few	TRBJ2-3	NA	CSAISRIGTDTQYF	TGCAGTGCTATCAGCAGGATAGGCACAGATACGCAGTATTTT
TRBV6-1	NA	TRBJ2-1	NA	CASKLRERDNEQFF	TGTGCCAGCAAGTTGAGGGAGAGGGACAATGAGCAGTTCTTC
TRBV6-2/TRBV6-3	few	TRBJ2-1	TRBD1	CASSYPPGQNNEQFF	TGTGCCAGCAGTTACCCCCCGGGACAGAACAATGAGCAGTTCTTC
TRBV27	few	TRBJ1-2	TRBD1	CASAPGTGYANYGYTF	TGTGCCAGCGCCCCCGGGACAGGGTATGCGAACTATGGCTACACCTTC
TRBV6-1	NA	TRBJ2-6	TRBD1	CASSPPDRVRTGANVLTF	TGTGCCAGCAGTCCACCAGACAGGGTCAGGACTGGGGCCAACGTCCTGACTTTC
TRBV28	NA	TRBJ1-5	NA	CASSSGRPDQPQHF	TGTGCCAGCAGTTCCGGACGGCCAGATCAGCCCCAGCATTTT
TRBV11-2	many	TRBJ1-1	NA	CASSYYTEAFF	TGTGCCAGCAGCTATTACACTGAAGCTTTCTTT
TRBV12-3/TRBV12-4	NA	TRBJ1-4	NA	CASSSTGNQEKLFF	TGTGCCAGCAGTTCGACAGGAAATCAAGAAAAACTGTTTTTT
TRBV15	few	TRBJ1-6	TRBD1	CATSRDVQGVSPLHF	TGTGCCACCAGCAGAGATGTGCAGGGGGTTTCACCCCTCCACTTT
TRBV27	few	TRBJ1-6	NA	CASTSRVAYNSPLHF	TGTGCCAGCACCTCGCGGGTGGCTTATAATTCACCCCTCCACTTT
TRBV18	few	TRBJ2-1	NA	CASSPGRGYNERFF	TGTGCCAGCTCACCTGGGCGGGGTTACAATGAGCGGTTCTTC
TRBV4-1	NA	TRBJ2-2	TRBD2	CASSQGLAGFTGELFF	TGCGCCAGCAGCCAAGGACTAGCGGGGTTCACCGGGGAGCTGTTTTTT
TRBV6-5	few	TRBJ1-2	NA	CASSLRSSGGYTF	TGTGCCAGCAGTTTACGTTCTTCGGGTGGCTACACCTTC
TRBV27	NA	TRBJ1-6	NA	CASSLSRGLNSPLHF	TGTGCCAGCAGTTTATCCAGGGGATTAAATTCACCCCTCCACTTT
TRBV12-5	many	TRBJ2-5	TRBD2	CASATGTNQETQYF	TGTGCTAGTGCCACCGGGACTAACCAAGAGACCCAGTACTTC
TRBV9	NA	TRBJ2-3	NA	CASSVGLGVRTDTQYF	TGTGCCAGCAGCGTAGGTTTAGGGGTCCGCACAGATACGCAGTATTTT
TRBV10-2	NA	TRBJ1-1	NA	CASSEPISLGGYTEAFF	TGCGCCAGCAGTGAGCCTATTTCCCTCGGGGGGTATACTGAAGCTTTCTTT
TRBV2	few	TRBJ2-3	NA	CASCPGEDTDTQYF	TGTGCCAGCTGCCCAGGGGAGGATACAGATACGCAGTATTTT
TRBV3-1	NA	TRBJ2-7	TRBD1	CASTIGTGIGEQYF	TGTGCCAGCACCATCGGGACAGGGATAGGCGAGCAGTACTTC
TRBV7-8	few	TRBJ1-6	TRBD1	CASSWGTGFNSPLHF	TGTGCCAGCAGCTGGGGGACAGGGTTTAATTCACCCCTCCACTTT
TRBV29-1	NA	TRBJ1-1	TRBD1	CSVGQVMNTEAFF	TGCAGCGTCGGACAGGTCATGAACACTGAAGCTTTCTTT
TRBV10-1	few	TRBJ2-2	TRBD1	CASRQGVDTGELFF	TGCGCCAGCAGACAGGGGGTGGACACCGGGGAGCTGTTTTTT
TRBV30	NA	TRBJ2-2	TRBD1	CAWRSRGQWNTGELFF	TGTGCCTGGAGAAGCAGGGGGCAGTGGAACACCGGGGAGCTGTTTTTT
TRBV3-1	once	TRBJ1-1	TRBD1	CASSQGGTVYTEAFF	TGTGCCAGCAGCCAAGGCGGGACAGTGTACACTGAAGCTTTCTTT
TRBV7-8	many	TRBJ2-3	NA	CASSLSTQTSTDTQYF	TGTGCCAGCAGCTTATCGACTCAGACTAGCACAGATACGCAGTATTTT
TRBV7-2	few	TRBJ2-3	TRBD1	CASSPRTGGNTQYF	TGTGCCAGCAGCCCAAGGACAGGGGGGAATACGCAGTATTTT
TRBV4-2	few	TRBJ1-1	NA	CASSQDGIPGTEAFF	TGTGCCAGCAGCCAAGACGGTATCCCTGGCACTGAAGCTTTCTTT
TRBV6-1	NA	TRBJ1-5	NA	CASSEPTEGNQSQHF	TGTGCCAGCAGTGAACCCACCGAGGGCAATCAGTCCCAGCATTTT
TRBV7-6	many	TRBJ1-4	TRBD1	CASTQSDRGNEKLFF	TGTGCCAGCACCCAGTCGGACAGGGGAAACGAAAAACTGTTTTTT
TRBV7-2	many	TRBJ2-1	TRBD1	CASSLAAGTGNNEQFF	TGTGCCAGCAGCTTAGCGGCCGGGACAGGAAACAATGAGCAGTTCTTC
TRBV7-9	many	TRBJ1-4	NA	CASSSDSTLGEKLFF	TGTGCCAGCAGCTCCGACAGTACCTTAGGCGAAAAACTGTTTTTT
TRBV19	NA	TRBJ2-1	TRBD1	CASSLTGGAFGNEQFF	TGTGCCAGTAGTCTCACAGGGGGCGCTTTCGGAAATGAGCAGTTCTTC
TRBV12-3/TRBV12-4	few	TRBJ2-1	TRBD2	CASSLGLTSGGANEQFF	TGTGCCAGCAGTTTAGGCCTAACTAGCGGGGGGGCTAATGAGCAGTTCTTC
TRBV20-1	few	TRBJ2-7	TRBD2	CSAPPLAGGSYEQYF	TGCAGTGCTCCCCCATTAGCGGGGGGCTCCTACGAGCAGTACTTC
TRBV5-6	NA	TRBJ1-1	NA	CASSRDFMAFF	TGTGCCAGCAGCCGGGACTTTATGGCTTTCTTT
TRBV7-6	few	TRBJ2-5	NA	CASSLGSKETQYF	TGTGCCAGCAGCTTAGGCTCAAAAGAGACCCAGTACTTC